The T cell receptor beta chain under discussion was sequenced for a study of blood T cells in healthy people across ages. The ends lost 2 bases at V and 2 bases at J; junction bases unmatched: 6. CDR3 length: 15 amino acids. Germline lookup yields CDR1 ENHRY and CDR2 SYGVKD. This clonotype appeared a few times. A J-beta primer mix and a sample-barcoded 5' primer were used in a second PCR of roughly 6 to 11 cycles. TCRdb called the 5' RACE reads again in MiXCR, with one record for every CDR3 protein. This sample has 800,000 or so distinct CDR3 sequences, with 20% to 30% found just once. This sample was also put to use in a study of T cells of mothers and their children.

The sample consisted of blood. The sequence was collected from a boy aged 10-17 years in good health. The chain recombines TRBV10-3 with TRBJ2-7; 7 bases align to TRBD1. The CDR3 protein is CAISEPGTVPYEQYF. In DNA, the CDR3 is TGTGCCATCAGTGAGCCCGGGACAGTCCCCTACGAGCAGTACTTC.